These T cell receptor beta chains were read from a single sample in a study of T cell clusters in autoimmune cytopenias. From its re-call of the multiplex PCR reads, TCRdb lists each CDR3 protein once, without DNA. In all, the sample yields more than 3,500 distinct CDR3 sequences. The material sequenced was peripheral blood. Every receptor here comes from a human donor with an autoimmune cytopenia or autoimmune hepatitis (not recorded which). Both conserved end residues are part of each CDR3. Rows give clone size only sometimes, using once, few, many, or a class for an expanded clone.

size: .; V: TRBV6-1; J: TRBJ2-7; length: 15; CDR3: CASSEGLAESYEQYF
size: .; V: TRBV19; J: TRBJ1-2; length: 15; CDR3: CASSPGQGLYYGYTF
size: .; V: TRBV12-3/TRBV12-4; J: TRBJ1-2; length: 13; CDR3: CASSFWQGHGYTF
size: .; V: TRBV6-5; J: TRBJ2-5; length: 15; CDR3: CASSLSGNVAKTQYF
size: medium-sized; V: TRBV12-3/TRBV12-4; J: TRBJ2-3; length: 13; CDR3: CASSLPKVDTQYF
size: .; V: TRBV5-3; J: TRBJ2-7; length: 18; CDR3: CARSLASAGGPVFYEQYF
size: medium-sized; V: TRBV6-1; J: TRBJ2-6; length: 16; CDR3: CASSVSDSSGANVLTF
size: .; V: TRBV19; J: TRBJ2-5; length: 16; CDR3: CASSIIAGGGQETQYF
size: large; V: TRBV29-1; J: TRBJ2-5; length: 15; CDR3: CSVEPVERNQETQYF
size: large; V: TRBV29-1; J: TRBJ2-3; length: 16; CDR3: CSVAGGPTGITDTQYF
size: .; V: TRBV6-1; J: TRBJ2-1; length: 14; CDR3: CASIGLSSYNEQFF
size: medium-sized; V: TRBV6-2/TRBV6-3; J: TRBJ2-5; length: 13; CDR3: CASSRNAQETQYF
size: .; V: TRBV6-1; J: TRBJ2-1; length: 16; CDR3: CASRGQGPDTYNEQFF
size: .; V: TRBV6-2/TRBV6-3; J: TRBJ2-1; length: 16; CDR3: CASSYSATETYNEQFF
size: medium-sized; V: TRBV12-3/TRBV12-4; J: TRBJ1-3; length: 12; CDR3: CANTDAGNTIYF
size: .; V: TRBV11-1; J: TRBJ1-1; length: 12; CDR3: CASSRGNTEAFF
size: .; V: TRBV7-9; J: TRBJ1-1; length: 13; CDR3: CASSSGVNTEAFF
size: .; V: TRBV6-6; J: TRBJ2-2; length: 15; CDR3: CASSGGRPVTGELFF
size: .; V: TRBV6-4; J: TRBJ2-1; length: 16; CDR3: CASSPKLAGTYNEQFF
size: medium-sized; V: TRBV7-2; J: TRBJ2-1; length: 14; CDR3: CASSFNTGGNEQFF
size: medium-sized; V: TRBV5-6; J: TRBJ2-5; length: 14; CDR3: CASSWPQAKETQYF
size: .; V: TRBV19; J: TRBJ2-2; length: 16; CDR3: CARTLYTSGNTGELFF
size: .; V: TRBV6-1; J: TRBJ1-6; length: 15; CDR3: CASKPDRWGISPLHF
size: medium-sized; V: TRBV19; J: TRBJ2-4; length: 19; CDR3: CASSIPGMGLAGAAYIQYF
size: medium-sized; V: TRBV27; J: TRBJ2-2; length: 12; CDR3: CASSPLGRELFF
size: .; V: TRBV6-1; J: TRBJ2-7; length: 12; CDR3: CASSLQTYEQYF
size: medium-sized; V: TRBV18; J: TRBJ2-3; length: 12; CDR3: CASSASGDTQYF
size: medium-sized; V: TRBV6-5; J: TRBJ2-5; length: 17; CDR3: CASNPDWDQGLVETQYF
size: large; V: TRBV19; J: TRBJ2-5; length: 17; CDR3: CASSIVRAADHVETQYF
size: .; V: TRBV18; J: TRBJ1-6; length: 15; CDR3: CASSPQGAADSPLHF
size: .; V: TRBV19; J: TRBJ1-1; length: 15; CDR3: CASKRAGTVNTEAFF
size: .; V: TRBV19; J: TRBJ1-1; length: 16; CDR3: CASSIDMAGESTEAFF
size: large; V: TRBV29-1; J: TRBJ2-5; length: 13; CDR3: CSVSRTEGGTQYF
size: .; V: TRBV6-5; J: TRBJ1-4; length: 14; CDR3: CASSLGTADEKLFF
size: .; V: TRBV20-1; J: TRBJ1-3; length: 13; CDR3: CSASSDSGNTIYF
size: .; V: TRBV27; J: TRBJ2-1; length: 16; CDR3: CASSGEGGPSNNEQFF
size: medium-sized; V: TRBV19; J: TRBJ2-7; length: 12; CDR3: CASSINRREQYF
size: .; V: TRBV29-1; J: TRBJ2-3; length: 16; CDR3: CSVGSASGASTDTQYF
size: .; V: TRBV15; J: TRBJ2-5; length: 14; CDR3: CATSRGTSGSTQYF
size: medium-sized; V: TRBV29-1; J: TRBJ2-7; length: 13; CDR3: CSAVRTGTYEQYF
size: .; V: TRBV19; J: TRBJ1-1; length: 15; CDR3: CASTPPDRVGTEAFF
size: .; V: TRBV18; J: TRBJ2-3; length: 19; CDR3: CASSPRLVGSGSSADTQYF
size: .; V: TRBV7-2; J: TRBJ2-3; length: 14; CDR3: CASSLLESGDTQYF